The 27 T cell receptor beta chains reported below all come from one sample, sequenced in a study of metastatic and nonmetastatic thyroid tumors (dated by TCRdb to 2018 to 2020). Before undergoing thyroid surgery, none of the patients had been given any kind of treatment. The library was obtained by PCR. Sequencing used an Illumina HiSeq 4000. The public reads were reprocessed in TCRdb via fastp at Q25 and MiXCR, keeping in-frame beta chains. A total of approximately 24,000 clones appear in this sample, about 20% of them only once. About a quarter of the sample is in the top ten clones. The sample consisted of blood. These receptors all come from a male donor with papillary thyroid cancer or a benign thyroid nodule (not recorded which). Some clones in this sample may be carry-over from other donors' samples.

This chain links TRBV25-1 with TRBJ2-7; a weak D match, TRBD2 (6 bases). V was shortened by 10 bases and J by 6 bases, with 16 bases between the two germline ends. CDR3 length equals 12 residues. In germline, CDR1 is MGHDK, CDR2 SYGVNS. The CDR3 protein is CAIIDAGGEQYF. CDR3 sequence (DNA): TGTGCCATCATTGATGCCGGGGGCGAGCAGTACTTC.

This clone was observed at least ten times. V usage is TRBV5-1 and J usage is TRBJ1-5; D possibly corresponds to TRBD1 (5 bases). The CDR3 contains 15 residues. Germline V gene lookup returns CDR1 SGHRS and CDR2 YFSETQ. Trimming took 4 bases from V and 5 from J, leaving 16 bases between them. The CDR3 sequence is CASSRSGHQDQPQHF. CDR3 bases: TGCGCCAGCAGCAGGTCAGGACACCAAGATCAGCCCCAGCATTTT.

Many counts were recorded for this clone. This chain joins TRBV11-2 and TRBJ2-1, with D unclear. The CDR3 loop spans 13 amino acids. V dropped 3 bases and J dropped 4 bases, with 7 bases sitting between them. Germline V lookup: CDR1 SGHAT, CDR2 FQNNGV. DNA of the CDR3: TGTGCCAGCAGCTTCCAGCAATACAATGAGCAGTTCTTC. Residues: CASSFQQYNEQFF.

This clone came up many times. The rearrangement links TRBV11-3 to TRBJ1-1, with TRBD1 as a possible D gene (5 bases). Trimming shortened V by 0 bases and J by 1 base, and 12 bases separated the two germline ends. CDR3 length equals 16 residues. The V gene's germline CDR1 is SGHNT and CDR2 YENEEA. The CDR3 loop reads CASSLDGGRPNTEAFF. CDR3 bases: TGTGCCAGCAGCTTAGATGGGGGACGGCCGAACACTGAAGCTTTCTTT.

Ten or more counts support this clone. The gene calls are TRBV28 and TRBJ2-2, with D unresolved. Deletions cut 7 bases from V and 1 base from J, with 7 bases between. CDR1 and CDR2 (germline): MDHEN, SYDVKM. This CDR3 is 13 amino acids long. This CDR3 is CASTRRNTGELFF. The CDR3 region has the DNA TGTGCCAGCACTCGCCGGAACACCGGGGAGCTGTTTTTT.

This clone was picked up a small number of times. This sequence joins TRBV27 and TRBJ1-1; 9 nucleotides align to TRBD1. The CDR3 is 18 amino acids. V lost 4 bases and J lost 4; bases outside the gene matches: 16. The germline gives CDR1 MNHEY, CDR2 SMNVEV (reference sequence). CDR3 amino acids: CASSSRDRALPVSTEAFF. The DNA of the CDR3 is TGTGCCAGCAGTTCCCGGGACAGGGCATTACCCGTGAGCACTGAAGCTTTCTTT.

This clone has ten or more counts. This chain uses TRBV5-1 with TRBJ2-7, with a tentative D call TRBD1 (5 bases). The CDR3 extends over 14 amino acids. Germline V gene sequence: CDR1 SGHRS, CDR2 YFSETQ. V lost 2 bases and J lost 2, with 11 bases in between. In DNA, the CDR3 is TGCGCCAGCAGCTTACACAGGCCAACCTACGAGCAGTACTTC. It is translated as CASSLHRPTYEQYF.

This clone was recorded many times. The genes are TRBV15 and TRBJ2-7, with 10 bases identical to TRBD1. With V trimmed by 1 base and J by 6 bases, 9 bases remained unmatched. Germline V CDR1 and CDR2: LNHNV, YYDKDF (reference sequence). The CDR3 spans 16 residues. CDR3 nucleotides: TGTGCCACCAGCAGAGTCTCCGGGACAGGGGCCCTCGAGCAGTACTTC. Translated: CATSRVSGTGALEQYF.

This clone was found many times. The chain uses TRBV28 and TRBJ2-2; the match to TRBD2 covers 8 bases. This CDR3 has 15 residues. The trim removed 2 bases at V and 5 bases at J, leaving 4 bases unmatched. CDR1 is MDHEN and CDR2 is SYDVKM in the germline V gene. CDR3 DNA: TGTGCCAGCAGTTTAGGGCTAGCGGGTACCGGGGAGCTGTTTTTT. Its translation: CASSLGLAGTGELFF.

This clone was seen ten or more times. The rearrangement uses TRBV10-1 and TRBJ1-2; 8 positions match TRBD1. J lost 4 bases, V lost 4 bases, and 2 bases had no gene match. CDR3 size: 13 residues. Per the germline V gene, CDR1 is WNHNN and CDR2 is SYGVQD (reference sequence). The CDR3 DNA reads as TGCGCCAGCAGTGCCGGACAGGGCTATGGCTACACCTTC. It encodes CASSAGQGYGYTF.

The V and J genes are TRBV6-2 or TRBV6-3 and TRBJ1-6; the match to TRBD1 covers 7 bases. Germline V CDR1 and CDR2: MNHEY, SVGEGT. The V gene end was trimmed by 7 bases and the J gene end by 7 bases; junction bases not matched to a gene: 7. This CDR3 has 14 amino acids. The chain's CDR3 is CASTMDRLNSPLHF. The CDR3 DNA reads as TGTGCCAGCACTATGGACAGGCTAAATTCACCCCTCCACTTT.

This clone was recorded many times. V gene TRBV7-9 combines with J gene TRBJ1-3; D is unclear. CDR3 length: 14 residues. Deletions cut 6 bases from V and 4 bases from J, with 13 bases between. Germline V gene sequence: CDR1 SEHNR, CDR2 FQNEAQ (reference sequence). The CDR3 reads CASSPPVLGNTIYF. CDR3 coding DNA: TGTGCCAGCAGTCCCCCAGTTCTCGGAAACACCATATATTTT.

In its sample, this clone was seen many times. The J gene is TRBJ2-1, the V gene TRBV2; possibly TRBD1 for D (6 bases). Germline loops: CDR1 SNHLY, CDR2 FYNNEI. The CDR3 totals 14 residues. The V end lost 8 bases, the J end lost 1 base, and 12 bases lay between the germline ends. CDR3 residues: CASGTGTSYNEQFF. CDR3 DNA sequence: TGTGCCAGCGGCACAGGGACGTCCTACAATGAGCAGTTCTTC.

V and J are TRBV20-1 and TRBJ1-4; D gene unclear. Trimming removed 2 bases from V and 8 bases from J, with 27 bases in between. Germline CDR1 reads DFQATT; CDR2 reads SNEGSKA (reference sequence). This CDR3 spans 18 amino acids. The chain's CDR3 is CSARLSGNRLVDLEKLFF. CDR3 in DNA: TGCAGTGCTAGATTATCGGGTAATCGATTGGTCGATCTGGAAAAACTGTTTTTT.

In its sample, this clone was seen many times. The chain employs TRBV4-1 and TRBJ1-4; D gene uncertain. Germline V gene lookup returns CDR1 MGHRA and CDR2 YSYEKL. This CDR3 contains 14 residues. V was shortened by 0 bases and J by 7 bases, with 9 bases between the two germline ends. CDR3 residues: CASSQEGISEKLFF. In DNA, the CDR3 is TGCGCCAGCAGCCAAGAGGGTATTAGTGAAAAACTGTTTTTT.

This clone was found many times. Other DNA sequences in the same sample also yield this CDR3. The chain is built from TRBV5-5 and TRBJ2-1, with D unresolved. This CDR3 has 15 residues. V shed 0 bases and J shed 4 bases, with 11 bases lying between them. Looked up from germline, CDR1 is SGHKS and CDR2 is YYEKEE (reference sequence). The CDR3 reads CASSLGPAGYNEQFF. The DNA of the CDR3 is TGTGCCAGCAGCTTGGGACCAGCAGGATACAATGAGCAGTTCTTC.

The sample holds many counts of this clone. Here the CDR3 reads CASSLSGTGTEAFF. In DNA, the CDR3 is TGTGCCAGCAGTCTATCCGGGACAGGGACTGAAGCTTTCTTT. This sequence joins TRBV25-1 and TRBJ1-1, with 9 bases lining up with TRBD1. CDR3 length equals 14 residues. V shed 5 bases, J shed 5 bases, and the junction held 6 bases outside the gene matches. Germline V gives CDR1 MGHDK, CDR2 SYGVNS.

This clone was found many times. The V call is TRBV5-6, the J call TRBJ1-6; 7 positions agree with TRBD1. Germline CDR1 and CDR2: SGHDT and YYEEEE. J was trimmed by 9 bases and V by 1 base; bases with no gene match: 7. This CDR3 spans 15 amino acids. In DNA form, the CDR3 reads TGTGCCAGCAGCTTGCGTGGACAGGTCCTTTCACCCCTCCACTTT. It is translated as CASSLRGQVLSPLHF. The full variable domain, with the rest looked up from reference TRBV5-6 and TRBJ1-6, is DAGVTQSPTHLIKTRGQQVTLRCSPKSGHDTVSWYQQALGQGPQFIFQYYEEEERQRGNFPDRFSGHQFPNYSSELNVNALLLGDSALYLCASSLRGQVLSPLHFGNGTRLTVT.

Many counts were recorded for this clone. The chain combines TRBV5-8 with TRBJ1-4; TRBD1 matches 10 bases. The CDR3 runs 17 residues. V dropped 3 bases and J dropped 1; count of bases not matched to a gene: 6. In germline, CDR1 is SGHTS, CDR2 YDEGEE. CDR3 sequence: CASSSGQGLKTNEKLFF. The CDR3 coding sequence is TGTGCCAGCAGCTCGGGACAGGGGCTGAAAACTAATGAAAAACTGTTTTTT.

This clone has at least ten counts. The rearrangement joins TRBV27 to TRBJ1-2, with D uncertain. The CDR3 loop spans 13 amino acids. V was shortened by 7 bases and J by 3 bases, with 12 bases between the two germline ends. Germline V gives CDR1 MNHEY, CDR2 SMNVEV (reference sequence). CDR3 sequence (DNA): TGTGCCAGCAAAGGCCTGCGGGACTATGGCTACACCTTC. This codes for CASKGLRDYGYTF.

This clone was detected ten times or more. The DNA for the CDR3 is TGCAGTGCTAGAGCCGCGCGGGGGACAGGGGGCGATGGGGTCTATGGCTACACCTTC. Its protein is CSARAARGTGGDGVYGYTF. The rearrangement uses TRBV20-1 and TRBJ1-2; 12 bases are shared with TRBD1. V dropped 1 base and J dropped 4; count of bases not matched to a gene: 16. This CDR3 has 19 amino acids. Germline V gene data show CDR1 as DFQATT and CDR2 as SNEGSKA (reference sequence).

This sequence joins TRBV20-1 and TRBJ2-1; 7 bases are shared with TRBD2. CDR1 and CDR2 (germline): DFQATT, SNEGSKA (reference sequence). V lost 1 base, J lost 0 bases, and 9 bases stayed unmatched. This CDR3 region has 17 residues. CDR3 bases: TGCAGTGCTAGAGTAGCTAGCGGTACTATCTCCTACAATGAGCAGTTCTTC. Amino acid sequence: CSARVASGTISYNEQFF.

This clone was recorded at least ten times. The chain recombines TRBV28 with TRBJ2-3; TRBD1 might be the D (6 bases). Germline V gene lookup returns CDR1 MDHEN and CDR2 SYDVKM. The ends were cut back, 5 bases at V and 3 bases at J, with 18 bases in the middle. This CDR3 has 16 residues. CDR3 residues: CASSKLTGWVTDTQYF. In DNA form, the CDR3 reads TGTGCCAGCAGTAAGCTGACAGGATGGGTAACAGATACGCAGTATTTT.

Comments on this clone: A much more abundant neighbour one base away suggests this may be a read error. In the same sample, other DNA sequences code for this CDR3. This chain links TRBV7-8 with TRBJ1-2; D ambiguous. CDR3 size: 12 residues. Germline CDR1 reads SGHVS; CDR2 reads FQNEAQ. The CDR3 region is CASSLGSWGYTF. The CDR3 coding sequence is TGTGCTAGCAGCTTAGGTTCTTGGGGCTACACCTTC.

By frequency in the sample, this clone is medium-sized. The chain uses TRBV7-2 and TRBJ2-2; weak D call: TRBD2 (5 bases). The V gene lost 5 bases and the J gene lost 0 bases, with 16 bases spanning the gap. The CDR3 sequence is 17 residues long. CDR1 is SGHTA and CDR2 is FQGNSA in the germline V gene. CDR3 sequence: CASSPAPGISNTGELFF. DNA of the CDR3: TGTGCCAGCAGCCCCGCCCCGGGGATATCGAACACCGGGGAGCTGTTTTTT. Based on the CDR3 plus reference TRBV7-2 and TRBJ2-2, the full variable domain is GAGVSQSPSNKVTEKGKDVELRCDPISGHTALYWYRQSLGQGLEFLIYFQGNSAPDKSGLPSDRFSAERTGGSVSTLTIQRTQQEDSAVYLCASSPAPGISNTGELFFGEGSRLTVL.

This clone was seen many times. V and J are TRBV28 and TRBJ2-3, with a tentative D call TRBD2 (6 bases). Germline CDR1 and CDR2: MDHEN and SYDVKM. The CDR3 consists of 15 residues. V was clipped by 7 bases and J by 4 bases, with 18 bases between them. CDR3 sequence reads: CASNSPGVGADTQYF. DNA for the CDR3: TGTGCCAGCAATTCTCCGGGAGTTGGCGCAGATACGCAGTATTTT.

This clone was found many times. One base away lies a much larger clone, so this may be a sequencing read error. This chain joins TRBV27 and TRBJ2-7; TRBD1 aligns across 8 bases. Germline-derived CDR1 and CDR2 are MNHEY and SMNVEV (reference sequence). This CDR3 is 14 amino acids long. The CDR3 DNA reads as TGTGCCAGCGGTTTATCCGACAGGGGATACGAGCAGTACTTC. It yields the protein CASGLSDRGYEQYF.